This T cell receptor beta chain was captured in a study of blood T cell repertoires in COVID-19. Study overall: Some COVID-19 samples were acute and others convalescent; all came from the United States, Italy and Spain. PBMCs, B-cell-depleted T cells, or T cells were the source of the cDNA or gDNA that made up the material.

Per the authors' pipeline: Researchers report that nucleated cell counts were estimated from reference gene primer amplification. The method was immunoSEQ multiplex PCR; TCRdb's version includes in-frame clones alone and lacks a portion of them. V and J calls and clone size follow that table, whereas D and trimming were derived from the DNA. This sample has about 240,000 clones; more than 70% occur once, and the top ten carry about 12%. The CDR3 totals 13 residues. Per the germline V gene, CDR1 is MNHNY and CDR2 is SVGAGI (reference sequence). Deletions cut 6 bases from V and 4 bases from J, with 9 bases between.

The chain has TRBV6-6 and TRBJ2-2; D remains unclear. The receptor comes from a man older than 75 with acute or convalescent COVID-19. Source material: peripheral blood. The CDR3 DNA reads as TGTGCCAGCAGGGTAGCAGCCACCGGGGAGCTGTTTTTT. The encoded protein is CASRVAATGELFF.